This section outlines one T cell receptor beta chain sequence together with its context. The record originates from a study of blood T cell repertoires in COVID-19. Study information: Material from acute and convalescent COVID-19 was sourced from the United States, Italy and Spain. PBMCs, B-cell-depleted T cells, or T cells were the source of the cDNA or gDNA that made up the material.

Here immunoSEQ multiplex PCR was the method, and the copy in TCRdb shows in-frame clones only, minus some. The sample has fewer than 300,000 clones; more than 75% are singletons. With 7 bases removed from V and 4 bases from J, the gap between germline ends came to 13 bases. In germline, CDR1 is GTSNPN, CDR2 SVGIG (reference sequence). This CDR3 is 12 amino acids long. The sample was peripheral blood. The TCR sequence derives from a woman in her thirties or forties who had recovered from COVID-19. V is TRBV30 and J is TRBJ2-5; D might be TRBD2 (6 bases). The CDR3 region has the DNA TGTGCCTCGCGGGACGACCGAGAGACCCAGTACTTC. As protein: CASRDDRETQYF.